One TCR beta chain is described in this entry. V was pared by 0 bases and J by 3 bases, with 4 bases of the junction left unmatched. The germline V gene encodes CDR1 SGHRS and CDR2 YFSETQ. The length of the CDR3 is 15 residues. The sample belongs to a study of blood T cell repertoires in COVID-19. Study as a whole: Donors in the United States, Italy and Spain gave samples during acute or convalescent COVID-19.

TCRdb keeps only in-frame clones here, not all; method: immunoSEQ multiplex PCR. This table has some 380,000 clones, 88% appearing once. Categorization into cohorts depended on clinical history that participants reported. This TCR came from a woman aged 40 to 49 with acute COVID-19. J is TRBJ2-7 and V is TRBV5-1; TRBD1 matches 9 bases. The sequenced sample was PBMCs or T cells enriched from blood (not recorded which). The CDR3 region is CASSLETGGFYEQYF. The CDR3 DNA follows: TGCGCCAGCAGCTTGGAGACAGGGGGTTTCTACGAGCAGTACTTC.